This TCR beta chain was recorded in a study of graft-versus-host responses after intestinal transplantation. Study observations and caveats: There were GvH clones found in recipient marrow, and some of them appeared first in ileum or blood. Early declines in HvG clones that occurred post-transplant were associated with peak circulating GvH clone levels.

V lost 0 bases to trimming and J lost 14 bases; unmatched junction nucleotides: 7. In germline, CDR1 is MNHNS, CDR2 SASEGT. CDR3 length: 13 residues. Grafts had their tissue processed, releasing intraepithelial and lamina propria lymphocytes. TCRdb's copy holds only in-frame clones and misses some; the assay was immunoSEQ multiplex PCR. The repertoire holds roughly 36,000 clones, with around 90% as singletons. As for this clone: The antigen is undetermined.

This TCR derives from a human patient who received an intestinal transplant, so some T cells may come from the graft donor. Sequencing used ileum tissue, obtained 204 days after intestinal transplant. This chain joins TRBV6-1 and TRBJ2-3, with 8 bases that match TRBD2. The CDR3 bases are TGTGCCAGCAGTGAAGCGCCCGGGGGGGCCATGTATTTT. Its protein is CASSEAPGGAMYF.